This TCR beta chain was captured in a study of beta chain features in type 1 diabetes. Of the isolated RNA, all was reverse transcribed, and so the sequenced material was expressed TCRB transcripts. An average of approximately 3.4 million reads was obtained for naive, central memory and regulatory T cell samples. TCRdb keeps only in-frame clones here, not all; method: immunoSEQ multiplex PCR. The data contain hundreds of thousands of clones, 10% to 15% of them singletons. Concerning this clone: What it binds is not known.

V lost 4 bases, J lost 1 base, and 4 bases stayed unmatched. The CDR3 has 14 residues. CDR1 is SQVTM, CDR2 ANQGSEA, per germline. Points from the study as a whole: Fewer insertions but more deletions were seen at VDJ junctions in type 1 diabetes patients.

The material sequenced was naive CD4+ T cells from blood. The clonotype originates from a man between 18 and 35 years old in good health. The chain joins TRBV29-1 to TRBJ1-1; 9 nucleotides match TRBD1. This CDR3 reads CSVAQTGGNTEAFF. The DNA for the CDR3 is TGCAGCGTTGCTCAGACAGGGGGGAACACTGAAGCTTTCTTT.